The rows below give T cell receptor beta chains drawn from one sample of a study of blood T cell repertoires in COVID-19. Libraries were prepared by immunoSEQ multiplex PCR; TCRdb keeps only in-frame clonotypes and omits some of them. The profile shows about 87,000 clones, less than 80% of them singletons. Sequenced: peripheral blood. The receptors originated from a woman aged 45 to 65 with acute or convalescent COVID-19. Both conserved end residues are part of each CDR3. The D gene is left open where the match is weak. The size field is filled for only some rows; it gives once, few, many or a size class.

cdr3_nt: TGTGCCAGCAGTGAAAATCCGGGGAGATGGGCTGAAGCTTTCTTT
cdr3_aa: CASSENPGRWAEAFF
v_call: TRBV6-1
d_call: .
j_call: TRBJ1-1
clone_size: .

cdr3_nt: TGTGCCAGTAGTATGGCGGCATACACTGAAGCTTTCTTT
cdr3_aa: CASSMAAYTEAFF
v_call: TRBV19
d_call: .
j_call: TRBJ1-1
clone_size: .

cdr3_nt: TGCGCCAGCAGCCAAACCTCTAGCTCTGGAAACACCATATATTTT
cdr3_aa: CASSQTSSSGNTIYF
v_call: TRBV4-3
d_call: .
j_call: TRBJ1-3
clone_size: .

cdr3_nt: TGTGCCAGCAGGGCTAGCGGGGGCCAAGAGACCCAGTACTTC
cdr3_aa: CASRASGGQETQYF
v_call: TRBV28
d_call: TRBD2
j_call: TRBJ2-5
clone_size: .

cdr3_nt: TGTGCCAGCAGGGAGAGGGGGCGGGAAGGCTACACCTTC
cdr3_aa: CASRERGREGYTF
v_call: TRBV12-3/TRBV12-4
d_call: TRBD1
j_call: TRBJ1-2
clone_size: .

cdr3_nt: TGTGCCAGCAGCGCAGAACAGGGGGCAGGCACTGAAGCTTTCTTT
cdr3_aa: CASSAEQGAGTEAFF
v_call: TRBV6-5
d_call: TRBD1
j_call: TRBJ1-1
clone_size: .

cdr3_nt: TGTGCCAGCAGCTTGTGGGCTAGCGGGGGCTTAGAGCAGTACTTC
cdr3_aa: CASSLWASGGLEQYF
v_call: TRBV5-4
d_call: TRBD2
j_call: TRBJ2-7
clone_size: .

cdr3_nt: TGCAGCTCGGACAAAAGATACAATGAGCAGTTCTTC
cdr3_aa: CSSDKRYNEQFF
v_call: TRBV29-1
d_call: .
j_call: TRBJ2-1
clone_size: .

cdr3_nt: TGTGCCAGCAGCCAAGATCGGACTAACACCGGGGAGCTGTTTTTT
cdr3_aa: CASSQDRTNTGELFF
v_call: TRBV4-2
d_call: .
j_call: TRBJ2-2
clone_size: few

cdr3_nt: TGTGCCAGCAGCGTAGGACAGGGGAATTCACCCCTCCACTTT
cdr3_aa: CASSVGQGNSPLHF
v_call: TRBV5-5
d_call: TRBD1
j_call: TRBJ1-6
clone_size: few

cdr3_nt: TGTGCCAGTACCGAGTATACAGGGGAAGGATACTATGGCTACACCTTC
cdr3_aa: CASTEYTGEGYYGYTF
v_call: TRBV19
d_call: TRBD1
j_call: TRBJ1-2
clone_size: few

cdr3_nt: TGTGCCAGCAGCCTTGGGCTTATCACTGAAGCTTTCTTT
cdr3_aa: CASSLGLITEAFF
v_call: TRBV28
d_call: .
j_call: TRBJ1-1
clone_size: .

cdr3_nt: TGCAGCGTTGGGGCCACCCTGAACACTGAAGCTTTCTTT
cdr3_aa: CSVGATLNTEAFF
v_call: TRBV29-1
d_call: .
j_call: TRBJ1-1
clone_size: few

cdr3_nt: TGTGCCAGCAGCCAAGAGGGGCAGGAACCCTATGGCTACACCTTC
cdr3_aa: CASSQEGQEPYGYTF
v_call: TRBV4-2
d_call: .
j_call: TRBJ1-2
clone_size: once

cdr3_nt: TGTGCCAGCAGCCAGGGTACGCAAGAGACCCAGTACTTC
cdr3_aa: CASSQGTQETQYF
v_call: TRBV7-2
d_call: .
j_call: TRBJ2-5
clone_size: once

cdr3_nt: TGTGCCAGCAGTTACCCGTCCACCGGGTTCGGGGAGCTGTTTTTT
cdr3_aa: CASSYPSTGFGELFF
v_call: TRBV6-5
d_call: .
j_call: TRBJ2-2
clone_size: .

cdr3_nt: TGTGCCAGCAGCTTGAAGGTAGGGGATTGGAATTCACCCCTCCACTTT
cdr3_aa: CASSLKVGDWNSPLHF
v_call: TRBV5-5
d_call: .
j_call: TRBJ1-6
clone_size: .

cdr3_nt: TGTGCCAGCACTAGGACCGGGGGGAGGTATGGCTACACCTTC
cdr3_aa: CASTRTGGRYGYTF
v_call: TRBV6-5
d_call: .
j_call: TRBJ1-2
clone_size: .

cdr3_nt: TGTGCCAGCAGCCAAGAATCGGGGACTAACTATGGCTACACCTTC
cdr3_aa: CASSQESGTNYGYTF
v_call: TRBV7-3
d_call: .
j_call: TRBJ1-2
clone_size: .

cdr3_nt: TGTGCCTGGAGTGGGACACCCTATGGCTACACCTTC
cdr3_aa: CAWSGTPYGYTF
v_call: TRBV30
d_call: .
j_call: TRBJ1-2
clone_size: few

cdr3_nt: TGTGCCAGCAATCCGGGACAGAACACCGGGGAGCTGTTTTTT
cdr3_aa: CASNPGQNTGELFF
v_call: TRBV11-2
d_call: .
j_call: TRBJ2-2
clone_size: .

cdr3_nt: TGTGCCAGCAGCCTCCGACAGGTGGCAATGGAGACCCAGTACTTC
cdr3_aa: CASSLRQVAMETQYF
v_call: TRBV7-9
d_call: .
j_call: TRBJ2-5
clone_size: .

cdr3_nt: TGTGCCAGCTCGGCGACGGGTGAAAAACTGTTTTTT
cdr3_aa: CASSATGEKLFF
v_call: TRBV18
d_call: .
j_call: TRBJ1-4
clone_size: few

cdr3_nt: TGTGCCAGCAGAGGACAGGGCAAGAACACTGAAGCTTTCTTT
cdr3_aa: CASRGQGKNTEAFF
v_call: TRBV28
d_call: TRBD1
j_call: TRBJ1-1
clone_size: .

cdr3_nt: TGTGCCAGCAGCGACGATGACAGGGGACTTGGAAACACCATATATTTT
cdr3_aa: CASSDDDRGLGNTIYF
v_call: TRBV11-1
d_call: TRBD1
j_call: TRBJ1-3
clone_size: .

cdr3_nt: TGTGCCAGCAGCCTGGGGACAGTCTCTGGAAACACCATATATTTT
cdr3_aa: CASSLGTVSGNTIYF
v_call: TRBV13
d_call: TRBD1
j_call: TRBJ1-3
clone_size: .

cdr3_nt: TGTGCAACAGCAGGACAGGGGGTTAGTGGCTACACCTTC
cdr3_aa: CATAGQGVSGYTF
v_call: TRBV24-1
d_call: TRBD1
j_call: TRBJ1-2
clone_size: .

cdr3_nt: TGTGCCAGCAGCTGGGGGGGCACTGAAGCTTTCTTT
cdr3_aa: CASSWGGTEAFF
v_call: TRBV11-2
d_call: .
j_call: TRBJ1-1
clone_size: .

cdr3_nt: TGTGCCAGTATAAGTCCAGGTCGATTGAGTGAAGCTTTCTTT
cdr3_aa: CASISPGRLSEAFF
v_call: TRBV19
d_call: .
j_call: TRBJ1-1
clone_size: .

cdr3_nt: TGTGCCAGCAGCTTTAACTACAATGAGCAGTTCTTC
cdr3_aa: CASSFNYNEQFF
v_call: TRBV5-5
d_call: .
j_call: TRBJ2-1
clone_size: few

cdr3_nt: TGTGCCAGCAGTGAGAGCGGGGACTACTACAATGAGCAGTTCTTC
cdr3_aa: CASSESGDYYNEQFF
v_call: TRBV6-4
d_call: TRBD2
j_call: TRBJ2-1
clone_size: .

cdr3_nt: TGTGCCAGCAGGGCCCACGTTACCGCAGATACGCAGTATTTT
cdr3_aa: CASRAHVTADTQYF
v_call: TRBV2
d_call: .
j_call: TRBJ2-3
clone_size: .

cdr3_nt: TGTGCCAGCAGTTTGCAGGGAATAGCCAAAAACATTCAGTACTTC
cdr3_aa: CASSLQGIAKNIQYF
v_call: TRBV28
d_call: .
j_call: TRBJ2-4
clone_size: .

cdr3_nt: TGCGCCAGCAGCTCGGGACAGCTTAGCAATCAGCCCCAGCATTTT
cdr3_aa: CASSSGQLSNQPQHF
v_call: TRBV5-1
d_call: TRBD1
j_call: TRBJ1-5
clone_size: .

cdr3_nt: TGCGCCAGCAGCTTGAACGGGGAGAGCCTATCTGAAGCTTTCTTT
cdr3_aa: CASSLNGESLSEAFF
v_call: TRBV5-1
d_call: .
j_call: TRBJ1-1
clone_size: once

cdr3_nt: TGTGCCAGCAGAGACTACAGGGGGCTGAGCACTGAAGCTTTCTTT
cdr3_aa: CASRDYRGLSTEAFF
v_call: TRBV2
d_call: TRBD1
j_call: TRBJ1-1
clone_size: .

cdr3_nt: TGCAGCGTTGGGGCCTTAAGCACAGATACGCAGTATTTT
cdr3_aa: CSVGALSTDTQYF
v_call: TRBV29-1
d_call: .
j_call: TRBJ2-3
clone_size: .

cdr3_nt: TGTGCCAGCAGCTTGGGGACAGGGGGGAGCACTGAAGCTTTCTTT
cdr3_aa: CASSLGTGGSTEAFF
v_call: TRBV7-8
d_call: TRBD1
j_call: TRBJ1-1
clone_size: .

cdr3_nt: TGTGCCAGCAAGGCGACTGCAACTAATGAAAAACTGTTTTTT
cdr3_aa: CASKATATNEKLFF
v_call: TRBV6-6
d_call: .
j_call: TRBJ1-4
clone_size: .

cdr3_nt: TGTGCCAGCAGTTTTGAAGGGGCGGCGTGGCGTGGCTACACCTTC
cdr3_aa: CASSFEGAAWRGYTF
v_call: TRBV28
d_call: .
j_call: TRBJ1-2
clone_size: few

cdr3_nt: TGTGCCAGCAGCAGACAGGGGGTCTCTGGAAACACCATATATTTT
cdr3_aa: CASSRQGVSGNTIYF
v_call: TRBV28
d_call: TRBD1
j_call: TRBJ1-3
clone_size: once

cdr3_nt: TGTGCCAGCAGTTCGGTCCCGGGACAGGGCTCAGGCGAGTATGGCTACACCTTC
cdr3_aa: CASSSVPGQGSGEYGYTF
v_call: TRBV27
d_call: TRBD1
j_call: TRBJ1-2
clone_size: .

cdr3_nt: TGTGCCAGCAGCTTAGTCCCAGGGGCGAACACCGGGGAGCTGTTTTTT
cdr3_aa: CASSLVPGANTGELFF
v_call: TRBV7-9
d_call: .
j_call: TRBJ2-2
clone_size: .

cdr3_nt: TGTGCCAGGGGGCCAAGCCTACAAGGGCCCCTCCACTTT
cdr3_aa: CARGPSLQGPLHF
v_call: TRBV2
d_call: .
j_call: TRBJ1-6
clone_size: .